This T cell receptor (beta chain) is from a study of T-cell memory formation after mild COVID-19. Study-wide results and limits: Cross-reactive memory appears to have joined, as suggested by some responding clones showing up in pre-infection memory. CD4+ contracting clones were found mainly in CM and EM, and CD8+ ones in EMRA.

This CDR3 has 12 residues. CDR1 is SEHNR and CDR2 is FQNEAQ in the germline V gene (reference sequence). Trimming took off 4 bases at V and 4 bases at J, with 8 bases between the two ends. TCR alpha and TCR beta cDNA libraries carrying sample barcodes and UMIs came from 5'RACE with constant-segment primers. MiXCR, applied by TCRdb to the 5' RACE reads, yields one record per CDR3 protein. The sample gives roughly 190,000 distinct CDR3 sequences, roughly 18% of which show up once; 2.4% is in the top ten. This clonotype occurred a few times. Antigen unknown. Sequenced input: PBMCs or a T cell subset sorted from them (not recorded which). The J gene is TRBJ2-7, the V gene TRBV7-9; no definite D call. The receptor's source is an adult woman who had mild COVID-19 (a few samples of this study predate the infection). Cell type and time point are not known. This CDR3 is CASSSDLYEQYF. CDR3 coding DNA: TGTGCCAGCAGCTCAGATCTATACGAGCAGTACTTC.